These T cell receptor beta chains were read from a single sample in a study of post-analysis software for immune sequencing data. In TCRdb, the PCR reads were re-called with MiXCR into one record per CDR3 protein. The table includes about 770,000 distinct CDR3 sequences, 40% to 55% detected once. The sequenced sample was blood. These receptors all stem from a girl between 10 and 17 years old with multiple sclerosis. The conserved cysteine and the conserved F or W are not part of the CDR3 here. The D gene is left open where the match is weak.

TRBV5-1	TRBD1	TRBJ1-4	ASSPGQSLNEKLF
TRBV20-1	TRBD2	TRBJ2-7	SAAWASGADYNEQY
TRBV12-3/TRBV12-4	NA	TRBJ2-3	ASSLRGPVTQY
TRBV28	TRBD2	TRBJ2-7	ASSSPTSGRANGSYEQY
TRBV11-2	TRBD2	TRBJ2-5	ASSFWTSGSPDQETQY
TRBV6-1	NA	TRBJ2-1	ASSDGTREQF
TRBV7-2	NA	TRBJ2-7	ASSLVPRGYEQY
TRBV5-6	NA	TRBJ2-5	ASSLTQGETQY
TRBV2	TRBD2	TRBJ2-3	ASRATSGRVDTQY
TRBV5-4	NA	TRBJ2-3	ASSLDLGGGTDTQY
TRBV7-9	NA	TRBJ1-2	ASSPSQDGGYT
TRBV20-1	TRBD2	TRBJ2-7	SARDAGGPLSYEQY
TRBV6-1	TRBD2	TRBJ2-1	ASTFRGVGGPLNEQF
TRBV20-1	TRBD2	TRBJ2-5	SAQTSGGYQETQY
TRBV9	NA	TRBJ1-2	ASQGPHYGYT
TRBV27	TRBD1	TRBJ2-7	ASRGQGTEQY
TRBV7-2	NA	TRBJ2-1	ASSLSLPPYNEQF
TRBV7-9	NA	TRBJ2-4	ASRDSLEVY
TRBV4-2	TRBD2	TRBJ2-1	ASSQGISGLAGRWNEQF
TRBV19	NA	TRBJ2-7	ASSAQGRDYEQY
TRBV12-3/TRBV12-4	NA	TRBJ1-2	ASSLRPILHGYT
TRBV7-8	TRBD2	TRBJ2-3	ASSSLRLARGRDTQY
TRBV5-1	TRBD2	TRBJ2-1	ASSLWSSGSIDNEQF
TRBV5-1	TRBD1	TRBJ2-7	ASSSWTGAAYEQY
TRBV5-1	NA	TRBJ1-2	ASSLVGGAPGSGYT
TRBV9	NA	TRBJ2-3	ASSEGGRDTQY
TRBV5-1	NA	TRBJ2-3	ASSSEGFGTDTQY
TRBV2	NA	TRBJ2-1	ASSGHNEQF
TRBV13	NA	TRBJ2-5	ASSWERETQY
TRBV6-1	NA	TRBJ2-3	ASRVSSTDTQY
TRBV7-6	NA	TRBJ1-1	ASSPDISDTEAF